This paragraph reports one TCR beta chain. Its specificity is unknown. This specimen comes from a study of shared clonotypes between healthy human individuals. Study results and limitations: Naive CD4 clonotypes were shared across several donors at about 5.3%.

Repertoires were generated with immunoSEQ multiplex PCR, while TCRdb's copy carries only in-frame clones and drops some. This table has 740,000 or so clones, 55% to 85% appearing once. This clonotype originated in a woman aged 30 to 39 in good health. Sequencing was performed on memory CD4+ T cells sorted from blood. Specified subset: CD45RA-negative fraction.

CDR3 region: CASSSERGTDTQYF. The DNA of the CDR3 is TGTGCCAGTTCGTCCGAGCGGGGCACAGATACGCAGTATTTT. The rearrangement uses TRBV2 and TRBJ2-3; D might be TRBD2 (6 bases). V lost 9 bases to trimming and J lost 1 base, with 14 bases between them. The CDR3 extends over 14 amino acids. CDR1 and CDR2 (germline): SNHLY, FYNNEI.